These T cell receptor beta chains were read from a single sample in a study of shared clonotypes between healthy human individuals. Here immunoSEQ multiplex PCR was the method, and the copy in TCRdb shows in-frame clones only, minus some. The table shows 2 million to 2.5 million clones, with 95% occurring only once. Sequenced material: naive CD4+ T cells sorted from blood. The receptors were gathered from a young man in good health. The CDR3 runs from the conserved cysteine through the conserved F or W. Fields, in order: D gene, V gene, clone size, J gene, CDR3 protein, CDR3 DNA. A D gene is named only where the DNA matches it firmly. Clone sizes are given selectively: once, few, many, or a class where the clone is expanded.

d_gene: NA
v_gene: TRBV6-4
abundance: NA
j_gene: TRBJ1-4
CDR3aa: CASSLSGVEKLFF
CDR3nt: TGTGCCAGCAGTCTCAGCGGGGTCGAAAAACTGTTTTTT

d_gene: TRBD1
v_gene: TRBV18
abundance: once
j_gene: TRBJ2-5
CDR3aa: CASSSGQGETQYF
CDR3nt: TGTGCCAGCTCATCGGGACAGGGAGAGACCCAGTACTTC

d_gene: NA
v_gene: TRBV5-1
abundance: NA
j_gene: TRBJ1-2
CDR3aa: CASDLDGSYGYTF
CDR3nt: TGCGCCAGCGATTTGGACGGAAGCTATGGCTACACCTTC

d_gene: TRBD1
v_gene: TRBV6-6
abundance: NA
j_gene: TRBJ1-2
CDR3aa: CASRDRDLSDYGYTF
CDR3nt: TGTGCCAGCAGGGACAGGGATCTTTCTGACTATGGCTACACCTTC

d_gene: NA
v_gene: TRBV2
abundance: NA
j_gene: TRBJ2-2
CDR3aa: CASKGGNTGELFF
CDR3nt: TGTGCCAGCAAAGGGGGGAACACCGGGGAGCTGTTTTTT

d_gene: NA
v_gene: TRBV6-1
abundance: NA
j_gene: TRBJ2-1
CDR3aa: CASSVERGSYNEQFF
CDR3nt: TGTGCCAGCAGTGTGGAACGCGGCTCCTACAATGAGCAGTTCTTC

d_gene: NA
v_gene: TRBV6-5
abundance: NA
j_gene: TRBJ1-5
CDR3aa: CASKGLGLGNQPQHF
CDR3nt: TGTGCCAGCAAGGGTTTAGGACTTGGGAATCAGCCCCAGCATTTT

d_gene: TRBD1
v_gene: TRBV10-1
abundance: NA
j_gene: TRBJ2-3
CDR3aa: CASSEGQGGTDTQYF
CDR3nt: TGCGCCAGCAGTGAAGGACAGGGGGGCACAGATACGCAGTATTTT

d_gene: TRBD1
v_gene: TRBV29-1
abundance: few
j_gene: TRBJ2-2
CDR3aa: CSVGRDRGNTGELFF
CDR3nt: TGCAGCGTTGGAAGGGACAGGGGAAACACCGGGGAGCTGTTTTTT

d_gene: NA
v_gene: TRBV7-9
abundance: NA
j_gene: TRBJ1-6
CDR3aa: CASSLERTESSYNSPLHF
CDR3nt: TGTGCCAGCAGCTTAGAGAGGACAGAGAGCTCCTATAATTCACCCCTCCACTTT

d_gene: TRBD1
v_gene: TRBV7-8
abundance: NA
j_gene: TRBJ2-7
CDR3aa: CASSWDRGYEQYF
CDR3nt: TGTGCCAGCAGCTGGGACAGGGGCTACGAGCAGTACTTC

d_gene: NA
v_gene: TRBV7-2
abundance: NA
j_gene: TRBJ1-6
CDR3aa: CASSLVHNSPLHF
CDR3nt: TGTGCCAGCAGCTTAGTCCATAATTCACCCCTCCACTTT

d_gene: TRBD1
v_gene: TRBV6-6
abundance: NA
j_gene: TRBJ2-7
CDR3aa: CASIKGQGGDEQYF
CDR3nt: TGTGCCAGCATTAAAGGACAGGGAGGAGACGAGCAGTACTTC

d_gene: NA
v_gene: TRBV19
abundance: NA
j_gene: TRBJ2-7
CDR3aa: CASSGTVTYEQYF
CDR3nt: TGTGCCAGTAGTGGGACTGTTACCTACGAGCAGTACTTC

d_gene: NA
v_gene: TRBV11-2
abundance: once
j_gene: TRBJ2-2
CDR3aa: CASSFTGTNTGELFF
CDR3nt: TGTGCCAGCAGCTTCACAGGAACCAACACCGGGGAGCTGTTTTTT

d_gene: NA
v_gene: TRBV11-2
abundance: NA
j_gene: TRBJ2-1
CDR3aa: CASSLERVNEQFF
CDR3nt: TGTGCCAGCAGCTTAGAACGCGTGAATGAGCAGTTCTTC

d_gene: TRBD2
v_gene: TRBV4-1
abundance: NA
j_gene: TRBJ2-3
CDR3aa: CASSLGRLAYDTQYF
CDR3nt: TGCGCCAGCAGTCTAGGTCGACTAGCTTATGATACGCAGTATTTT

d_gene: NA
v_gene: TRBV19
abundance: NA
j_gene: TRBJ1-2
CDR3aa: CASSRSEFYGYTF
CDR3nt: TGTGCCAGTAGTAGGTCCGAATTCTATGGCTACACCTTC